The rows below give T cell receptor beta chains drawn from one sample of a study of blood T cell repertoires in COVID-19. Generated by immunoSEQ multiplex PCR, the TCRdb table keeps only in-frame clones and is missing some. The sample shows around 25,000 clones, 80% to 90% of them seen only once. Material for sequencing was peripheral blood. All receptors derive from an older man in a cohort sampled during active COVID-19. The CDR3 runs from the conserved cysteine through the conserved F or W.

J | V | CDR3
TRBJ1-1 | TRBV5-1 | CASSLAVDSLNTEAFF
TRBJ2-7 | TRBV7-2 | CASSLGQTAYEQYF
TRBJ1-1 | TRBV19 | CASSVAGRTNTEAFF
TRBJ2-1 | TRBV14 | CASTNSNEQFF
TRBJ1-6 | TRBV5-8 | CASSVPGHAYSPLHF
TRBJ2-5 | TRBV6-5 | CASSPGTSGSETQYF
TRBJ2-5 | TRBV7-2 | CASSFQGETQYF
TRBJ2-7 | TRBV2 | CASLSGTSPYEQYF
TRBJ1-6 | TRBV28 | CASNHAPGDYNSPLHF
TRBJ2-2 | TRBV5-6 | CASNSLLRDRGRIGELFF
TRBJ1-5 | TRBV24-1 | CATSDRGTGFQPQHF
TRBJ2-7 | TRBV6-5 | CASSFQRTGRMGEQYF
TRBJ1-5 | TRBV12-3/TRBV12-4 | CASNGQGNQPQHF
TRBJ2-7 | TRBV6-5 | CASSYRGQSPSGQYF
TRBJ1-1 | TRBV4-3 | CASSQDLGVYRDGTEAFF